Sequencing of this T cell receptor (beta chain) was carried out in a study of T-cell memory formation after mild COVID-19. Findings and limits, study-wide: Clones shrinking from day 15 to 85 showed even CD4/CD8 mixes; later expanders tilted CD4+. CD4+ clones that contracted lay mainly in CM and EM; CD8+ ones lay in EMRA.

In this sample, this clonotype turned up many times. Its antigen is unknown. 5'RACE with constant-segment primers built TCRalpha and TCRbeta cDNA libraries with UMIs. TCRdb reprocessed the 5' RACE reads via MiXCR and lists one record per CDR3 protein. The table shows 130,000 to 150,000 distinct CDR3 sequences, with 6% to 6.5% occurring only once. This sequence originates from an adult woman who had mild COVID-19 (a few samples of this study predate the infection). Cell type and time point are not known. Sequenced sample: PBMCs or a T cell subset sorted from them (not recorded which).

This CDR3 reads CASSFPVPEANTQYF. Written as DNA, the CDR3 is TGTGCCAGCAGTTTCCCCGTCCCGGAGGCAAATACGCAGTATTTT. This chain connects TRBV12-3 or TRBV12-4 to TRBJ2-3; D perhaps matches TRBD2 (5 bases). This CDR3 comprises 15 residues. The V gene lost 3 bases and the J gene lost 7 bases, with 17 bases spanning the gap.